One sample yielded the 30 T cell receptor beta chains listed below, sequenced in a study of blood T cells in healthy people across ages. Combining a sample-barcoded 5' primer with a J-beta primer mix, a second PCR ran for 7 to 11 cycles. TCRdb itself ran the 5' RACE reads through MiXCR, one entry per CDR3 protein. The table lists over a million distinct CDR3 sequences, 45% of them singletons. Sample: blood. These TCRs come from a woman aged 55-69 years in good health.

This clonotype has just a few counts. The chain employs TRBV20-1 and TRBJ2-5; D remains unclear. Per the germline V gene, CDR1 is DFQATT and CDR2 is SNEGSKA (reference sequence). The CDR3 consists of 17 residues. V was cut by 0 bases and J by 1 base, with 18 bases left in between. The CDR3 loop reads CSARDLLRLRSQETQYF. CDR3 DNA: TGCAGTGCTAGAGATCTCCTCCGGCTGCGCTCCCAAGAGACCCAGTACTTC.

The CDR3 spells CASRATDDFGKNIQYF. The CDR3 DNA follows: TGTGCCAGCAGGGCTACGGACGATTTTGGCAAAAACATTCAGTACTTC. V and J are TRBV28 and TRBJ2-4; D unclear. The CDR3 loop spans 16 amino acids. Germline CDR1 reads MDHEN; CDR2 reads SYDVKM. V was clipped by 6 bases and J by 3 bases, with 18 bases between them.

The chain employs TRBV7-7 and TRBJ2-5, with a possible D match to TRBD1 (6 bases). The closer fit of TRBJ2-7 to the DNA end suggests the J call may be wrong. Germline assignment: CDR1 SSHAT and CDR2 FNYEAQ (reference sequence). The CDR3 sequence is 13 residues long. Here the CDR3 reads CASSRNQGSEQYF. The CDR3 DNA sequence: TGTGCCAGCAGCCGGAACCAGGGGAGCGAGCAGTACTTC.

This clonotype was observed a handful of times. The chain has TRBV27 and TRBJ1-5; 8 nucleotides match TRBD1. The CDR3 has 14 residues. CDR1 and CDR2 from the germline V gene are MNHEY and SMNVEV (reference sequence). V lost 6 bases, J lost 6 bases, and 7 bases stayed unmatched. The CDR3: CASSNDRGGQPQHF. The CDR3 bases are TGTGCCAGCAGCAATGACAGGGGTGGTCAGCCCCAGCATTTT.

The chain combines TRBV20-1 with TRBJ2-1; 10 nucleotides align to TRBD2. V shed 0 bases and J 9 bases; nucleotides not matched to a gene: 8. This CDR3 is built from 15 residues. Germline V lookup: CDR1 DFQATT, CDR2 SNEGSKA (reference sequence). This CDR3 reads CSARDRASGGPEQFF. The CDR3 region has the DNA TGCAGTGCTAGAGATCGGGCTAGCGGGGGACCTGAGCAGTTCTTC.

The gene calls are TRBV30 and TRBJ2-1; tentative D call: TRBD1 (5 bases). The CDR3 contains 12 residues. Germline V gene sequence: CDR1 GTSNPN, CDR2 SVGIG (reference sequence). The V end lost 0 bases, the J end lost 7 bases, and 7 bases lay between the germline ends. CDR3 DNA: TGTGCCTGGAGTGTAGGGGCTAATGAGCAGTTCTTC. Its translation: CAWSVGANEQFF.

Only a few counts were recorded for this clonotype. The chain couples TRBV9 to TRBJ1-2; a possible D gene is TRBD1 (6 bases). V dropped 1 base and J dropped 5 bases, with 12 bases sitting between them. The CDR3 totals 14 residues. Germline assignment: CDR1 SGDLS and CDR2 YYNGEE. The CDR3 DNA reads TGTGCCAGCAGCGTAACGGACAGAACATATGGCTACACCTTC. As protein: CASSVTDRTYGYTF.

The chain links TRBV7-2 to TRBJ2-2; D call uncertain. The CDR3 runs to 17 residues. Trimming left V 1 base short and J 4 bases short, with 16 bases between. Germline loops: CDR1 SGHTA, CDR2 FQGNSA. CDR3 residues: CASSLVGATISTGELFF. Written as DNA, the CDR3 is TGTGCCAGCAGCTTAGTAGGAGCAACTATATCCACCGGGGAGCTGTTTTTT.

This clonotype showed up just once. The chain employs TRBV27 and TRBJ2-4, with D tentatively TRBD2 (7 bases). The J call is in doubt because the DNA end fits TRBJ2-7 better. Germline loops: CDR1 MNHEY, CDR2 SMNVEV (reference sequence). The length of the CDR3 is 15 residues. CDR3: CASWPRGGRSYEQYF. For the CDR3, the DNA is TGTGCCAGCTGGCCGAGGGGGGGGAGGTCCTACGAGCAGTACTTC.

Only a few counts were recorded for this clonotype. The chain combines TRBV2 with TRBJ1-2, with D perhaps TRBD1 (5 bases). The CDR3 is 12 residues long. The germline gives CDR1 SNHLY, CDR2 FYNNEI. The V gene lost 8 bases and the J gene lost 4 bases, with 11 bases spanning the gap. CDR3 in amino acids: CASPQGSYGYTF. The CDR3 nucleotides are TGTGCCAGCCCGCAGGGTAGCTATGGCTACACCTTC.

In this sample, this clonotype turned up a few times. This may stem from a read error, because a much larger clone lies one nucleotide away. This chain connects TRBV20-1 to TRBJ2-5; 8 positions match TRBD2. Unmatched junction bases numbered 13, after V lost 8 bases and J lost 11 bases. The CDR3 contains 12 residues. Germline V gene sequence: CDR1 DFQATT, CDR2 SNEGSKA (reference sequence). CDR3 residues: CSTGGAHNEQYF. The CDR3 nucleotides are TGCAGTACGGGAGGGGCGCACAATGAGCAGTACTTC.

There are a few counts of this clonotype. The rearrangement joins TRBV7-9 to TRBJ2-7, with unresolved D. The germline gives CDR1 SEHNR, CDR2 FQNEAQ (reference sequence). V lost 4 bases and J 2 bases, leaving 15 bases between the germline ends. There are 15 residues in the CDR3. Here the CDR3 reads CASSSTVKRTYEQYF. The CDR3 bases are TGTGCCAGCAGCTCGACGGTAAAACGAACCTACGAGCAGTACTTC.

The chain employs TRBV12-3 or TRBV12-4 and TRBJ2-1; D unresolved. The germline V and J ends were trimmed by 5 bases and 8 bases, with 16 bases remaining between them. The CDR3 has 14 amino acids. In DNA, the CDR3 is TGTGCCAGCAGTCTTAGGGTTTTACGAGATGAGCAGTTCTTC. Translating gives CASSLRVLRDEQFF.

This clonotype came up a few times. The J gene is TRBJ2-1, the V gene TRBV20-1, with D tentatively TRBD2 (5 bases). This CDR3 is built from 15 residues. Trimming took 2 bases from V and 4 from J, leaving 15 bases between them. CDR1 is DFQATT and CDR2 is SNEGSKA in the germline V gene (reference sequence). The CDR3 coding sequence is TGCAGTGCTAGATTCCGGCGGGTCCCTTACAATGAGCAGTTCTTC. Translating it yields CSARFRRVPYNEQFF.

The CDR3: CASMSGANVLTF. The CDR3 nucleotides read TGTGCCAGCATGAGTGGGGCCAACGTCCTGACTTTC. This rearrangement joins TRBV6-5 to TRBJ2-6; D remains unclear. Germline CDR1 reads MNHEY; CDR2 reads SVGAGI. V lost 7 bases, J lost 3 bases, and 4 bases lay in between. The CDR3 has 12 amino acids.

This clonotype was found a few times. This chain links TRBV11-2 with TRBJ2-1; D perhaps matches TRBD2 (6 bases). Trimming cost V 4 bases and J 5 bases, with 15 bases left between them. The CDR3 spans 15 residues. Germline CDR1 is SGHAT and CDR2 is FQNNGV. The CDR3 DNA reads TGTGCCAGCAGCTCGGGACTCCGAGCTAACAATGAGCAGTTCTTC. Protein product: CASSSGLRANNEQFF.

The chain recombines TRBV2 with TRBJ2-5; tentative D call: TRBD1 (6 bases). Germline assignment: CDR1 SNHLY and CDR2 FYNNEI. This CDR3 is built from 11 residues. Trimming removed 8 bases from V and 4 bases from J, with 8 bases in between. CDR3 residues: CASWGRETQYF. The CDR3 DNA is TGTGCCAGCTGGGGGCGAGAGACCCAGTACTTC. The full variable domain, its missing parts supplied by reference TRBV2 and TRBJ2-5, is EPEVTQTPSHQVTQMGQEVILRCVPISNHLYFYWYRQILGQKVEFLVSFYNNEISEKSEIFDDQFSVERPDGSNFTLKIRSTKLEDSAMYFCASWGRETQYFGPGTRLLVL.

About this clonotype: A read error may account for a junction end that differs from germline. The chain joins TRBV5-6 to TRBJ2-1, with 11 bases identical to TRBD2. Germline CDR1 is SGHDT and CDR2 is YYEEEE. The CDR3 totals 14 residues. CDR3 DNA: TGTGCCAGCAGCTTCCCTAGCGGGAGGAATGAGCGGTTCTTC. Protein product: CASSFPSGRNERFF. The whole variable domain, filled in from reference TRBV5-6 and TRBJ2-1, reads DAGVTQSPTHLIKTRGQQVTLRCSPKSGHDTVSWYQQALGQGPQFIFQYYEEEERQRGNFPDRFSGHQFPNYSSELNVNALLLGDSALYLCASSFPSGRNERFFGPGTRLTVL.

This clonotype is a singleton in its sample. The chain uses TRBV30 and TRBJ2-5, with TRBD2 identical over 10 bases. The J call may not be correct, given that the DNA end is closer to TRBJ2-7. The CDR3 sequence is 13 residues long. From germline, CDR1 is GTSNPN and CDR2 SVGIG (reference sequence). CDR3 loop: CAWGRLAGYEQYF. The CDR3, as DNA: TGTGCCTGGGGGAGACTAGCGGGCTACGAGCAGTACTTC.

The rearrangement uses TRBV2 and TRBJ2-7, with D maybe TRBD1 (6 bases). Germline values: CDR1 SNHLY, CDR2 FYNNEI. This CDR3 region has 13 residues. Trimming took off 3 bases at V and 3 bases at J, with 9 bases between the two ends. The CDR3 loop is CASSEWTDYEQYF. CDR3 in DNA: TGTGCCAGCAGTGAGTGGACAGACTACGAGCAGTACTTC. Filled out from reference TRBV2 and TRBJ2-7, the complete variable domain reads EPEVTQTPSHQVTQMGQEVILRCVPISNHLYFYWYRQILGQKVEFLVSFYNNEISEKSEIFDDQFSVERPDGSNFTLKIRSTKLEDSAMYFCASSEWTDYEQYFGPGTRLTVT.

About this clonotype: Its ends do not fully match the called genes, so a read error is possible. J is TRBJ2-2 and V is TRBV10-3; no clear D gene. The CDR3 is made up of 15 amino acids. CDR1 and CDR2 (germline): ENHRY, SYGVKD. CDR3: CASSYSNINTGELFF. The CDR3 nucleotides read TGTGCCAGCAGTTACTCGAACATTAACACCGGGGAGCTGTTTTTT.

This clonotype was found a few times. The DNA for the CDR3 is TGCGCCAGCAGCCCCCTGAGTAGCGGGAGTTTTTACGAGCAGTACTTC. Its protein is CASSPLSSGSFYEQYF. The rearrangement links TRBV5-1 to TRBJ2-7, with 9 bases aligning to TRBD2. Germline V gives CDR1 SGHRS, CDR2 YFSETQ. V shed 4 bases, J shed 4 bases, and the junction held 12 bases outside the gene matches. CDR3 length: 16 amino acids.

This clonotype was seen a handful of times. CDR3 bases: TGTGCCAGCAGCCTCCGGACCCAGGAAAAACTGTTTTTT. Encoded protein: CASSLRTQEKLFF. V is TRBV3-1 and J is TRBJ1-4; D gene unclear. Germline-derived CDR1 and CDR2 are LGHDT and YNNKEL (reference sequence). Trimming took 4 bases from V and 8 from J, leaving 11 bases between them. The CDR3 totals 13 residues.

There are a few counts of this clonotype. This chain's CDR3 is CSASASGDYEQYF. The CDR3 DNA sequence: TGCAGTGCTAGTGCTAGCGGAGATTACGAGCAGTACTTC. This rearrangement joins TRBV20-1 to TRBJ2-7, with TRBD2 identical over 7 bases. The CDR3 has 13 amino acids. After removal of 3 bases from V and 4 bases from J, the junction contained 6 bases not matched to a gene. Germline lookup yields CDR1 DFQATT and CDR2 SNEGSKA (reference sequence).

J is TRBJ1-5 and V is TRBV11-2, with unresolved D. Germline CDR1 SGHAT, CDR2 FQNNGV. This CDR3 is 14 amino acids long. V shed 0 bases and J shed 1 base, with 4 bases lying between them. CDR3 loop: CASSLDPSNQPQHF. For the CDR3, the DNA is TGTGCCAGCAGCTTAGATCCGAGCAATCAGCCCCAGCATTTT.

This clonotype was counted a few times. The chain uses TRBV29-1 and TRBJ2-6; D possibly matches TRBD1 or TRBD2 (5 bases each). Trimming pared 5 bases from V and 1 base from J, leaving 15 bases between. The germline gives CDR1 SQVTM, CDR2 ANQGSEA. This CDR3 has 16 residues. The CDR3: CSVSSGSWSGANVLTF. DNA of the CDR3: TGCAGCGTTTCCTCAGGGAGCTGGTCTGGGGCCAACGTCCTGACTTTC.

The CDR3 sequence is CSAPSRSNQPQHF. For the CDR3, the DNA is TGCAGTGCTCCTTCGAGGAGCAATCAGCCCCAGCATTTT. The chain recombines TRBV20-1 with TRBJ1-5; D gene unclear. Looked up from germline, CDR1 is DFQATT and CDR2 is SNEGSKA (reference sequence). The CDR3 totals 13 residues. With 5 bases removed from V and 1 base from J, the gap between germline ends came to 9 bases.

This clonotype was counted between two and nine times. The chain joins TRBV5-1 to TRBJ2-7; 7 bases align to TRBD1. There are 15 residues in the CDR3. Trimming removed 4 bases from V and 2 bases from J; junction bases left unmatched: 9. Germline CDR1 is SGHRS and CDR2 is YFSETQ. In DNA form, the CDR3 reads TGCGCCAGCAGCCTTTTCGACAGGGCCACCTACGAGCAGTACTTC. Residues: CASSLFDRATYEQYF.

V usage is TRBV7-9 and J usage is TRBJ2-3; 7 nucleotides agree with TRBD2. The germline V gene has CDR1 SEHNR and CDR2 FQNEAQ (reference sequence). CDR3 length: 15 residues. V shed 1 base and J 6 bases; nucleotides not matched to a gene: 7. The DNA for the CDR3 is TGTGCCAGCAGCTTAGGCGCGGGAGCCCCCGATACGCAGTATTTT. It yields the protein CASSLGAGAPDTQYF.

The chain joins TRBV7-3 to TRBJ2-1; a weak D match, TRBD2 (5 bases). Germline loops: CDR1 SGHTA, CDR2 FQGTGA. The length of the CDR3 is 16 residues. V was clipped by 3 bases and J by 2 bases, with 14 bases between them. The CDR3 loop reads CASSFLGASPYNEQFF. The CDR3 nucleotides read TGTGCCAGCAGCTTCTTGGGAGCGAGCCCCTACAATGAGCAGTTCTTC.